Listed here are 4 T cell receptor beta chains from one sample, sequenced in a study of blood T cell repertoires in COVID-19. Here immunoSEQ multiplex PCR was the method, and the copy in TCRdb shows in-frame clones only, minus some. The sample lists about 270,000 clones; about 89% were seen once. The specimen was peripheral blood. The source of these receptors is a man aged 35 to 55 with active or convalescent COVID-19.

The chain uses TRBV4-1 and TRBJ2-5; D call uncertain. This CDR3 is built from 13 residues. V lost 4 bases to trimming and J lost 5 bases, with 11 bases between them. Germline CDR1 reads MGHRA; CDR2 reads YSYEKL. Written as DNA, the CDR3 is TGCGCCAGCAGCCCCAGGCTTTCGGAGACCCAGTACTTC. It is translated as CASSPRLSETQYF.

The J gene is TRBJ1-2, the V gene TRBV5-6; 8 positions agree with TRBD1. J gave up 7 bases and V 3 bases, and 5 bases lay outside the gene matches. Per germline, CDR1 SGHDT and CDR2 YYEEEE. CDR3 length: 13 amino acids. The CDR3, as DNA: TGTGCCAGCAGCTCGGACAGGGAGGGTGGCTACACCTTC. Its protein product is CASSSDREGGYTF.

The gene calls are TRBV30 and TRBJ1-5, with 7 bases lining up with TRBD1. CDR3 size: 13 residues. V lost 5 bases to trimming and J lost 1 base; unmatched junction nucleotides: 2. CDR1 is GTSNPN, CDR2 SVGIG, per germline (reference sequence). The CDR3 here is CAWETGSNQPQHF. CDR3 sequence (DNA): TGTGCCTGGGAGACAGGGAGCAATCAGCCCCAGCATTTT.

As DNA, the CDR3 is TGCAGCGGGGGGACAGGGGTAGGTCAGCCCCAGCATTTT. Amino acids: CSGGTGVGQPQHF. The genes are TRBV29-1 and TRBJ1-5; 10 bases fit TRBD1. The germline V gene has CDR1 SQVTM and CDR2 ANQGSEA. J was trimmed by 6 bases and V by 7 bases; bases with no gene match: 6. This CDR3 spans 13 amino acids.